This T cell receptor (beta chain) emerged from a study of identical twins. Study results and caveats: Monozygotic twins shared more out-of-frame TCR alpha than recombination models predicted.

This CDR3 contains 16 residues. The V gene's germline CDR1 is SNHLY and CDR2 FYNNEI. Trimming took 5 bases from V and 1 from J, leaving 14 bases between them. This clonotype has a handful of counts. Antigen specificity is unknown. A single record per CDR3 protein comes from TCRdb applying MiXCR to the 5' RACE reads. The data contain some 730,000 distinct CDR3 sequences, 15% to 20% of them singletons. The sample was also reused in another study, on T cells expressing NK-cell markers.

Sequenced input: PBMCs. The receptor comes from a woman younger than 30 in good health. V is TRBV2 and J is TRBJ2-2; D uncertain. CDR3 sequence: CASSYLGFGNTGELFF. CDR3 DNA sequence: TGTGCCAGCAGTTACTTGGGGTTTGGGAACACCGGGGAGCTGTTTTTT.